The 13 T cell receptor beta chains presented below share a single source sample, sequenced in a study of blood T cell repertoires in COVID-19. Data came from immunoSEQ multiplex PCR; TCRdb stores just in-frame clones and leaves some out. The table lists some 190,000 clones, approximately 85% of them singletons, with approximately 7% in the top ten. The sequenced material came from peripheral blood. These receptors originate from a man older than 75 with COVID-19, enrolled during active disease.

To note about this clone: Other nucleotide sequences from this sample produce the same CDR3. The CDR3: CASSPPAGQPQHF. As DNA, the CDR3 is TGTGCCAGCTCACCACCGGCAGGTCAGCCCCAGCATTTT. The chain combines TRBV18 with TRBJ1-5, with D unresolved. This CDR3 spans 13 amino acids. The V end was cut by 0 bases, the J end by 6 bases, with 6 bases between. CDR1 is KGHSH, CDR2 LQKENI, per germline.

The rearrangement joins TRBV10-3 to TRBJ1-3; D possibly corresponds to TRBD1 (5 bases). Between the trimmed V and J ends, which lost 3 bases and 2 bases, there was a span of 11 bases. This CDR3 comprises 15 residues. Germline loops: CDR1 ENHRY, CDR2 SYGVKD. CDR3 region: CAISDDRKAGNTIYF. Written as DNA, the CDR3 is TGTGCCATCAGTGATGACAGAAAGGCTGGAAACACCATATATTTT.

This clone has more than one count but fewer than ten. The chain couples TRBV5-1 to TRBJ2-3; 8 bases line up with TRBD1. The CDR3 contains 17 residues. V lost 3 bases, J lost 5 bases, and 14 bases stayed unmatched. Germline values: CDR1 SGHRS, CDR2 YFSETQ. CDR3 region: CASSSNRGMSGGDTQYF. The CDR3 bases are TGCGCCAGCAGCTCTAACAGGGGGATGAGCGGTGGAGATACGCAGTATTTT.

The rearrangement links TRBV5-6 to TRBJ1-1, with D possibly TRBD1 on 5 matching bases. This CDR3 is built from 14 residues. With 4 bases removed from V and 5 bases from J, the gap between germline ends came to 15 bases. CDR1 and CDR2 from the germline V gene are SGHDT and YYEEEE. The CDR3 coding sequence is TGTGCCAGCAGCCTTCAGGGTTTAAGGACTGAAGCTTTCTTT. Amino acid sequence: CASSLQGLRTEAFF.

The chain links TRBV5-4 to TRBJ2-7, with 9 nucleotides matching TRBD1. J was trimmed by 0 bases and V by 5 bases; bases with no gene match: 3. The germline gives CDR1 SGHNT, CDR2 YYREEE (reference sequence). CDR3 length equals 14 residues. The CDR3 DNA is TGTGCCAGCAGAACGGGACAGGGCTCCTACGAGCAGTACTTC. It codes for CASRTGQGSYEQYF. Supplemented by reference TRBV5-4 and TRBJ2-7, the full variable domain reads ETGVTQSPTHLIKTRGQQVTLRCSSQSGHNTVSWYQQALGQGPQFIFQYYREEENGRGNFPPRFSGLQFPNYSSELNVNALELDDSALYLCASRTGQGSYEQYFGPGTRLTVT.

The J gene is TRBJ2-1, the V gene TRBV7-2; 8 bases map to TRBD1. The CDR3 consists of 15 residues. J was trimmed by 2 bases and V by 3 bases; bases with no gene match: 3. Germline lookup yields CDR1 SGHTA and CDR2 FQGNSA. Written as DNA, the CDR3 is TGTGCCAGCAGCTTGGGCAGGGGGCCCTACAATGAGCAGTTCTTC. Protein sequence: CASSLGRGPYNEQFF.

The rearrangement links TRBV11-2 to TRBJ2-5; no clear D gene. With 0 bases removed from V and 5 bases from J, the gap between germline ends came to 10 bases. There are 14 residues in the CDR3. Germline loops: CDR1 SGHAT, CDR2 FQNNGV. This CDR3 is CASSLDRVEETQYF. In DNA, the CDR3 is TGTGCCAGCAGCTTAGATCGGGTAGAGGAGACCCAGTACTTC. The full variable domain, completed using reference TRBV11-2 and TRBJ2-5, is EAGVAQSPRYKIIEKRQSVAFWCNPISGHATLYWYQQILGQGPKLLIQFQNNGVVDDSQLPKDRFSAERLKGVDSTLKIQPAKLEDSAVYLCASSLDRVEETQYFGPGTRLLVL.

V usage is TRBV7-8 and J usage is TRBJ1-1, with 7 bases identical to TRBD1. The V gene end was trimmed by 5 bases and the J gene end by 2 bases; junction bases not matched to a gene: 11. The CDR3 covers 16 residues. The germline V gene has CDR1 SGHVS and CDR2 FQNEAQ. The CDR3 bases are TGTGCCAGCAGCCAGTATTACGGGACAGTAAACACTGAAGCTTTCTTT. Its translation: CASSQYYGTVNTEAFF.

The chain joins TRBV10-3 to TRBJ1-2; the D gene is possibly TRBD1 (5 bases). The V gene lost 4 bases and the J gene lost 5 bases, with 14 bases spanning the gap. The germline gives CDR1 ENHRY, CDR2 SYGVKD. The CDR3 is 14 residues long. DNA for the CDR3: TGTGCCATCAGTGGGACATCCGCGGCTTATGGCTACACCTTC. Its protein is CAISGTSAAYGYTF.

The V call is TRBV19, the J call TRBJ2-4; 9 bases line up with TRBD2. Losses at the gene ends were 4 bases for V and 1 base for J; bases not matched to a gene: 2. CDR3 length: 15 amino acids. CDR1 LNHDA and CDR2 SQIVND come from the germline V gene (reference sequence). The CDR3 protein is CASSRLAGAKNIQYF. The CDR3 DNA is TGTGCCAGTAGTAGGCTAGCGGGGGCCAAAAACATTCAGTACTTC.

This chain links TRBV19 with TRBJ1-1, with a weak D call TRBD1 (5 bases). Germline V gives CDR1 LNHDA, CDR2 SQIVND (reference sequence). The V end was cut by 5 bases, the J end by 1 base, with 17 bases between. The CDR3 consists of 16 residues. The CDR3: CASSPYRQGWNTEAFF. The CDR3 DNA reads as TGTGCCAGTAGTCCCTACCGTCAGGGATGGAACACTGAAGCTTTCTTT.

The chain links TRBV9 to TRBJ2-1; the match to TRBD2 covers 8 bases. This CDR3 comprises 17 residues. Germline trimming cut 0 bases from V and 0 bases from J; bases unmatched to any gene: 5. The V gene's germline CDR1 is SGDLS and CDR2 YYNGEE. This chain's CDR3 is CASSVGNSGVSYNEQFF. The CDR3 DNA is TGTGCCAGCAGCGTAGGAAATAGCGGGGTCTCCTACAATGAGCAGTTCTTC.

This chain uses TRBV11-2 with TRBJ1-1; D call uncertain. Germline values: CDR1 SGHAT, CDR2 FQNNGV. The V gene lost 5 bases and the J gene lost 1 base, with 17 bases spanning the gap. CDR3 size: 16 residues. CDR3 in amino acids: CASSPHGGAENTEAFF. The CDR3 nucleotides read TGTGCCAGCAGCCCCCACGGAGGCGCCGAGAACACTGAAGCTTTCTTT.